This T cell receptor beta chain emerged from a study of regulatory T cells in long-lasting Graves disease (dated by TCRdb to 2020 to 2022). Some background on the complete study: In the newly diagnosed Graves' disease group, patients had been taking antithyroid drugs for less than 3 months. Persistent Graves' disease patients were compared with newly diagnosed Graves' disease patients by peripheral blood TCR sequencing and RNA sequencing. The study was conducted in China and was registered as a clinical trial. A total of 35 or so samples underwent TCR sequencing: roughly 13 from persistent and about 20 from newly diagnosed Graves' disease patients.

Inclusive of the bounding cysteine and phenylalanine, the CDR3 is 15 residues long. Solely the CDR3 DNA is kept, with 45 bases framed from the first base. V is pared back by 5 bases and J by 4 bases, with 17 bases lying between the germline termini. Preparation of the library involved multiplex PCR. Data came from an Illumina HiSeq 4000. To build TCR beta libraries, CDR3 regions were amplified by Arm-PCR using iRepertoire HTBI primers. PCR products were gel purified before sequencing. The authors processed their data as follows. Gene usage analysis of CDR3 amino acid clonotypes relied on the 60 or so TRBV and fewer than 15 TRBJ segments identified across samples. COPE and FqMerger were used to merge the filtered high-quality paired reads into contigs. BLAST was used to align contigs to IMGT TRBV, TRBD and TRBJ reference genes, and CDR3 was defined according to IMGT. Clonotypes above 0.1% frequency were classified as highly expanded clones. Shannon entropy served as the measure of repertoire diversity, while the Gini coefficient captured V-J evenness. A clonotype found in more than one individual was treated as public. TCRdb reprocessing: public reads trimmed at Q25 with fastp, clones called with MiXCR, in-frame beta chains kept. Identical CDR3 proteins give one entry, which carries the most common genes and DNA. Clone size and V and J calls follow TCRdb, not the original study. The sample table holds approximately 400,000 distinct CDR3 sequences, of which 15% were seen once. In total, the top ten clones hold 22% of the sample.

Findings and caveats that apply to the study as a whole: Compared with newly diagnosed patients, patients with persistent Graves' disease had lower TCR Shannon entropy and fewer highly expanded clones, which suggests clonal expansion. The authors acknowledged the small sample size as a limitation that may reduce accuracy. Sequencing and analysis were limited to the TCR beta chain. Preferential use of TRBV28, TRBJ1-2 and TRBJ2-5 was observed in persistent disease, whereas TRBV20-1 and TRBJ2-1 were favored in newly diagnosed disease. Persistent patients shared more public clonotypes among themselves (around 2,800) than newly diagnosed patients did (nearly 1,000). Peripheral blood alone was examined, since thyroid tissue, which constituted the primary lesion, could not be accessed.

The time point label, as the study defines it: newly diagnosed GD, antithyroid drugs for less than 3 months. For both TCR sequencing and RNA sequencing, RNA was extracted from PBMCs in TRIzol. Graves' disease was diagnosed according to American Thyroid Association guidelines. Patients were recruited from an endocrinology department in Xi'an, China. Each patient gave 9 to 10 milliliters of peripheral blood, collected in an EDTA anticoagulant tube. Ficoll Paque Plus density gradient separation was used to isolate PBMCs, and no further T cell sorting was performed. RNA quality was checked with an Agilent 2100 Bioanalyzer and agarose gel, and concentration with a NanoDrop 2000. Remarks on this clonotype: Its antigen is unknown. Base quality data are lacking; no much larger clone is found one base away.

The clonotype originates from a female donor with Graves disease. The chain joins TRBV12-3 or TRBV12-4 to TRBJ1-2; the D gene is perhaps TRBD1, on 6 matching bases. The specimen comprised peripheral blood mononuclear cells (PBMCs), sampled at new diagnosis, from a patient treated with antithyroid drugs. The bases read TGTGCCAGCAGTACCAGCGGGGGCCGTGGCTATGGCTACACCTTC. Its protein is CASSTSGGRGYGYTF.